One sample yielded the 6 T cell receptor beta chains listed below, sequenced in a study of T cells in Graves' hyperthyroidism and ophthalmopathy. TCR beta CDR3 regions were amplified from RNA transcripts. HTBI primers drove first-round RT-PCR of the TCR CDR3. TCRdb re-analysed the multiplex PCR reads in MiXCR, keeping a single row per CDR3 protein. Found here are about 600,000 distinct CDR3 sequences, roughly 15% of them singletons; the top ten hold approximately 3.5%. The specimen was blood. All receptors derive from a woman aged 35 to 49 with Graves' ophthalmopathy.

This clonotype was counted at least ten times. The chain is built from TRBV7-8 and TRBJ2-3; a possible D gene is TRBD1 (6 bases). The CDR3 is 15 amino acids. V was cut by 5 bases and J by 0 bases, with 12 bases left in between. Looked up from germline, CDR1 is SGHVS and CDR2 is FQNEAQ. This CDR3 reads CASSPGQQSTDTQYF. Written as DNA, the CDR3 is TGTGCCAGCAGCCCAGGACAGCAGAGCACAGATACGCAGTATTTT.

This clonotype occurred a few times. The CDR3 protein is CASRVIADTGELFF. In DNA form, the CDR3 reads TGTGCCAGTAGGGTAATAGCGGACACCGGGGAGCTGTTTTTT. This sequence joins TRBV19 and TRBJ2-2, with D maybe TRBD2 (6 bases). V was cut by 6 bases and J by 3 bases, with 11 bases left in between. Germline CDR1 reads LNHDA; CDR2 reads SQIVND (reference sequence). This CDR3 has 14 amino acids.

This clonotype was seen at least ten times. The chain carries TRBV2 and TRBJ1-2, with D unclear. V was shortened by 8 bases and J by 5 bases, with 9 bases between the two germline ends. Germline CDR1 SNHLY, CDR2 FYNNEI. The CDR3 sequence is 11 residues long. CDR3 sequence: CASGRQYGYTF. The CDR3, as DNA: TGTGCCAGCGGGCGGCAGTATGGCTACACCTTC.

This rearrangement joins TRBV4-1 to TRBJ2-5; the match to TRBD2 covers 8 bases. Germline loops: CDR1 MGHRA, CDR2 YSYEKL. The CDR3 length is 18 residues. Trimming took 0 bases from V and 3 from J; bases not matched to a gene: 12. CDR3 sequence (DNA): TGCGCCAGCAGCCAAGACGGGGTATCTTCAGCGGGAGAAGAGACCCAGTACTTC. It is translated as CASSQDGVSSAGEETQYF.

This clonotype was observed at least ten times. The chain employs TRBV3-1 and TRBJ2-1, with 9 nucleotides matching TRBD2. This CDR3 has 17 residues. The V segment lost 1 base and the J segment 8 bases; nucleotides outside the gene matches: 12. The V gene's germline CDR1 is LGHDT and CDR2 YNNKEL (reference sequence). This CDR3 reads CASSQGPGLAIWDEQFF. The CDR3 nucleotides are TGTGCCAGCAGCCAAGGACCCGGACTAGCGATATGGGATGAGCAGTTCTTC.

The chain couples TRBV6-4 to TRBJ2-3, with a tentative D call TRBD1 (5 bases). V was pared by 6 bases and J by 3 bases, with 19 bases between. The CDR3 is 16 residues long. Germline V gives CDR1 MRHNA, CDR2 SNTAGT. CDR3 region: CASSPATGWATDTQYF. As DNA, the CDR3 is TGTGCCAGCAGCCCAGCTACAGGCTGGGCTACAGATACGCAGTATTTT.